A selection of T cell receptor beta chains follows, all from one sample in a study of blood T cell repertoires in COVID-19. Profiled with immunoSEQ multiplex PCR; TCRdb holds only in-frame clones, not every one. The profile shows fewer than 70,000 clones, almost 85% of them singletons. Input material: peripheral blood. These receptors all come from a man over 45 with active COVID-19. Each CDR3 is given with its conserved first and last residue. Fields, in order: clone size, D gene, V gene, J gene, CDR3 DNA, CDR3 protein. The D gene is left open where the match is weak. The listing skips clone size in some rows; elsewhere it reads once, few, many or a size class.

NA	TRBD1	TRBV7-9	TRBJ1-2	TGTGCCAGCAGCTTCGTAGGCGGGAGACCCAGGGGGCCGTATGGAAGCTACACCTTC	CASSFVGGRPRGPYGSYTF
NA	NA	TRBV6-2/TRBV6-3	TRBJ1-4	TGTGCCAGCAGTTACAGGGGCAAACCGGAAAAACTGTTTTTT	CASSYRGKPEKLFF
NA	NA	TRBV30	TRBJ2-5	TGTGCCTGGACGACTGGAACGGGAGAGACCCAGTACTTC	CAWTTGTGETQYF
NA	TRBD2	TRBV5-1	TRBJ2-1	TGCGCCAGCAAAGGACTAGCGGTGTACAATGAGCAGTTCTTC	CASKGLAVYNEQFF
NA	NA	TRBV25-1	TRBJ2-1	TGTGCCAGGGTCCTCGGGATGGACAATGAGCAGTTCTTC	CARVLGMDNEQFF
few	TRBD2	TRBV6-5	TRBJ2-1	TGTGCCACCGAGCGGGGAGAGCAGTTCTTC	CATERGEQFF
NA	NA	TRBV4-1	TRBJ1-6	TGCGCCAGCAGCTTAAGACGGGGAGAACCCCTCCACTTT	CASSLRRGEPLHF
NA	TRBD1	TRBV5-8	TRBJ1-6	TGTGCCAGCAGCTTTCAGGGGGCTTATAATTCACCCCTCCACTTT	CASSFQGAYNSPLHF
few	TRBD1	TRBV11-3	TRBJ2-7	TGTGCCAGCAGCACAGGGGGCGAGGGTTCCTACGAGCAGTACTTC	CASSTGGEGSYEQYF
NA	NA	TRBV27	TRBJ2-7	TGTGCCAGCAGTAGGGTCGGGCGGGACGAGCAGTACTTC	CASSRVGRDEQYF
once	NA	TRBV12-5	TRBJ2-7	TGTGCTAGTGGTCTCAGCGTAGCGCCTTCCTACGAGCAGTACTTC	CASGLSVAPSYEQYF
NA	NA	TRBV2	TRBJ2-3	TGTGCCAGCAGTGAATCCGGTACGCAGTATTTT	CASSESGTQYF
NA	NA	TRBV6-2/TRBV6-3	TRBJ1-4	TGTGCCAGCAGCTCCTCCGGCAGGGGAAAACTGTTTTTT	CASSSSGRGKLFF
NA	TRBD2	TRBV20-1	TRBJ2-7	TGCAGTGCTAGTAGCGGGGACATCAATGACGAGCAGTACTTC	CSASSGDINDEQYF
few	NA	TRBV25-1	TRBJ1-1	TGTGCCAGCAGTGACGGGAGTTACACTGAAGCTTTCTTT	CASSDGSYTEAFF
NA	NA	TRBV30	TRBJ1-5	TGTGCCTGGAGTAAAGGGGTAGGTCAGCCCCAGCATTTT	CAWSKGVGQPQHF
few	NA	TRBV7-6	TRBJ1-3	TGTGCCAGCAGCTTAGGGCAGGGGTGGAGCTCTGGAAACACCATATATTTT	CASSLGQGWSSGNTIYF
NA	TRBD1	TRBV27	TRBJ1-6	TGTGCCAGCAGTTTATCAGGGGGCGGTTCACCCCTCCACTTT	CASSLSGGGSPLHF
NA	NA	TRBV3-1/TRBV3-2	TRBJ2-4	TGTGCCAGCAGCCCGGGGAGTATTCAGTACTTC	CASSPGSIQYF
NA	NA	TRBV6-1	TRBJ2-5	TGTGCCAGCAGTGATAACGGGGGGCGGGAGACCCAGTACTTC	CASSDNGGRETQYF
NA	TRBD2	TRBV5-1	TRBJ2-1	TGCGCCAGCAGCTTAACAGCGGGAGGGCCAATAGAGCAGTTCTTC	CASSLTAGGPIEQFF
NA	NA	TRBV10-3	TRBJ2-7	TGTGCCATCAGTGGGGACACACCCGAGCAGTACTTC	CAISGDTPEQYF
NA	TRBD2	TRBV5-1	TRBJ2-1	TGCGCCAGCAGCTTGGGACTAGCGGGAGTGAATGAGCAGTTCTTC	CASSLGLAGVNEQFF
NA	TRBD1	TRBV7-2	TRBJ1-2	TGTGCCAGCACCGGGACAGGGGCAAAGGTTGGCTACACCTTC	CASTGTGAKVGYTF
NA	TRBD2	TRBV3-1/TRBV3-2	TRBJ2-5	TGTGCCAGCAGTATTAACCCTAGCGGTGCTATCTCGGGAGAGACCCAGTACTTC	CASSINPSGAISGETQYF
few	TRBD1	TRBV7-6	TRBJ1-3	TGTGCCAGCAGCCCCTACAGGGGGGAAGCTGGAAACACCATATATTTT	CASSPYRGEAGNTIYF
NA	TRBD1	TRBV24-1	TRBJ2-5	TGTGCCACCAGTGATCGAGGGACAGGGCGAGAGACCCAGTACTTC	CATSDRGTGRETQYF
NA	NA	TRBV18	TRBJ1-4	TGTGCCAGCTCACCTGGCAGGGCTAGGGCAACTAATGAAAAACTGTTTTTT	CASSPGRARATNEKLFF
few	NA	TRBV2	TRBJ1-5	TGTGCCAGCAGTGACGGCGGGCCATATAGCAATCAGCCCCAGCATTTT	CASSDGGPYSNQPQHF
NA	NA	TRBV5-6	TRBJ1-6	TGTGCCAGCAGCTTGGTCGCAGGGAATTCACCCCTCCACTTT	CASSLVAGNSPLHF
NA	TRBD2	TRBV27	TRBJ2-7	TGTGCCAGCGGGAGAGAGCGGGGTACCTACGAGCAGTACTTC	CASGRERGTYEQYF
once	TRBD1	TRBV7-9	TRBJ1-2	TGTGCCAGCAGCATTGGAGAGGAGGGGGCCAGTGGCTACACCTTC	CASSIGEEGASGYTF
NA	TRBD1	TRBV10-3	TRBJ2-3	TGTGCCACTACAGGGGGAAGCACAGATACGCAGTATTTT	CATTGGSTDTQYF
NA	TRBD1	TRBV7-8	TRBJ1-1	TGTGCCAGCAGCCGCACAGGGGACACTGAAGCTTTCTTT	CASSRTGDTEAFF
NA	NA	TRBV9	TRBJ1-5	TGTGCCAGCAGCGTATTGTCGGGTGGCGAGCCCCAGCATTTT	CASSVLSGGEPQHF
NA	NA	TRBV6-2/TRBV6-3	TRBJ2-7	TGTGCCAGCAGTTCCCGGGAAGTCGGGGTCTTC	CASSSREVGVF
once	TRBD2	TRBV7-7	TRBJ2-2	TGTGCTGTGATCCCTCGGCTTGGCGGGAGGGCCGGGGAGCTGTTTTTT	CAVIPRLGGRAGELFF
NA	TRBD2	TRBV7-9	TRBJ2-1	TGTGCCAGCAGCGAAGGGTGGTCGGGACTAGCGGACAATGAGCAGTTCTTC	CASSEGWSGLADNEQFF
NA	TRBD2	TRBV5-4	TRBJ2-7	TGTGCCAGCAGCTTGTCAGCGGGGGGGCAGAACGAGCAGTACTTC	CASSLSAGGQNEQYF
NA	TRBD1	TRBV27	TRBJ2-1	TGTGCCAGCGCCCCACAGGGGTACAATGAGCAGTTCTTC	CASAPQGYNEQFF
NA	TRBD2	TRBV9	TRBJ2-5	TGTGCCAGCAGCGCGGAAGGGACTAGCGGGGGGCCAGACCCAGAGACCCAGTACTTC	CASSAEGTSGGPDPETQYF
NA	TRBD2	TRBV11-2	TRBJ2-5	TGTGCCAGCAGCCCAACGACTAGCGGGAGCCAAGAGACCCAGTACTTC	CASSPTTSGSQETQYF
NA	NA	TRBV9	TRBJ2-3	TGTGCCAGCAACCGAGTCACAGATACGCAGTATTTT	CASNRVTDTQYF
NA	NA	TRBV28	TRBJ1-3	TGTGCCAGCAGTTTGTCCACCTCGGGGGGTGGAAACACCATATATTTT	CASSLSTSGGGNTIYF
NA	NA	TRBV7-2	TRBJ1-5	TGTGCCAGCAGCCCCCTGACCAGGCGGGATCAGCCCCAGCATTTT	CASSPLTRRDQPQHF
NA	TRBD1	TRBV9	TRBJ2-5	TGTGCCAGCAGCGCAGGAACAGGGGGCAGGGAGACCCAGTACTTC	CASSAGTGGRETQYF
once	NA	TRBV27	TRBJ2-2	TGTGCCAGCGCGGGGTCCCCCGGGGAGCTGTTTTTT	CASAGSPGELFF
NA	TRBD2	TRBV27	TRBJ2-3	TGTGCCAGTTTTAAAGGACTAGCGGGGGGCCTTAGCACAGATACGCAGTATTTT	CASFKGLAGGLSTDTQYF